The clone carrying this T cell receptor (beta chain) showed up just once. This sample was taken from a study of blood T cell repertoires in COVID-19. Study as a whole: PBMCs, B-cell-depleted T cells, or T cells were the source of the cDNA or gDNA that made up the material.

Authors' methods: For nucleated cells, counts were estimated from reference gene primer amplification. The repertoire was sequenced with immunoSEQ multiplex PCR; TCRdb's copy has only in-frame clones and lacks some. The DNA gave D and trimming, while V, J and clone size come from that table. Among 140,000 to 150,000 clones listed, over 75% were seen once. The germline CDR1 and CDR2 sequences are SGHTS and YDEGEE. V lost 2 bases and J lost 7; bases outside the gene matches: 8. This CDR3 has 15 amino acids. The origin of this receptor is a man between 60 and 75 years old with active or convalescent COVID-19. The chain links TRBV5-8 to TRBJ2-2; 7 bases align to TRBD2. Material for sequencing was peripheral blood. The CDR3 is CASSLEAGWGGELFF. In DNA, the CDR3 is TGTGCCAGCAGCTTAGAAGCGGGATGGGGCGGGGAGCTGTTTTTT. The full variable domain, its missing parts supplied by reference TRBV5-8 and TRBJ2-2, is EAGVTQSPTHLIKTRGQQATLRCSPISGHTSVYWYQQALGLGLQFLLWYDEGEERNRGNFPPRFSGRQFPNYSSELNVNALELEDSALYLCASSLEAGWGGELFFGEGSRLTVL.